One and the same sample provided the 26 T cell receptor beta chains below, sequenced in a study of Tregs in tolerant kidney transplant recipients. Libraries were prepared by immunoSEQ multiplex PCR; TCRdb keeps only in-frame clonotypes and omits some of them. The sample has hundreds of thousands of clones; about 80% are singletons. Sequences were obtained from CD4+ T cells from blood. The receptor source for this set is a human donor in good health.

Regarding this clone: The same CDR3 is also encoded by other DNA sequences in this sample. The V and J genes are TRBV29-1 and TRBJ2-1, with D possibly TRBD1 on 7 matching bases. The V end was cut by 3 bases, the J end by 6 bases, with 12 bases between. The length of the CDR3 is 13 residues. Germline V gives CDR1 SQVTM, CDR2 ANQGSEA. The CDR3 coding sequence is TGCAGCGTTGAGGGGCAGGGGGGCAATGAGCAGTTCTTC. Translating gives CSVEGQGGNEQFF.

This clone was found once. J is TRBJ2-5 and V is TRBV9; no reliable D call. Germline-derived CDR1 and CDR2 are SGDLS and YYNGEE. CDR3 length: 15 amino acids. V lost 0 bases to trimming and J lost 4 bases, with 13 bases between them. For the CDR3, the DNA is TGTGCCAGCAGCGTAGACGGTGGGTTAGTAGAGACCCAGTACTTC. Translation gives CASSVDGGLVETQYF.

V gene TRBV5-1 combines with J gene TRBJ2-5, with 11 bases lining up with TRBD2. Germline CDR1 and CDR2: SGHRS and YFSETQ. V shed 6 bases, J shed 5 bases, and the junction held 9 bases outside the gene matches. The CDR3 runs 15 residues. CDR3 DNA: TGCGCCAGCAACGCCCGGCTAGCGGGAGGCGAGACCCAGTACTTC. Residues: CASNARLAGGETQYF.

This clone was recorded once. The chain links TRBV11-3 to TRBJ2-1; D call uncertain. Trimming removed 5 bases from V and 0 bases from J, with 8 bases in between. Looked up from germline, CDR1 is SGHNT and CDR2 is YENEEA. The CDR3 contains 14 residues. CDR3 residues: CASSHSSSYNEQFF. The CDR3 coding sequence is TGTGCCAGCAGCCATTCGAGCTCCTACAATGAGCAGTTCTTC.

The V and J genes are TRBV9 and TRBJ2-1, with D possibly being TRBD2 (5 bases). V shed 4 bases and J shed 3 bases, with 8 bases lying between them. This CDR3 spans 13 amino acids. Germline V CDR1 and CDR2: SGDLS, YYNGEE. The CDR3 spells CASSRSVYNEQFF. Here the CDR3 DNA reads TGTGCCAGCAGCCGTAGCGTCTACAATGAGCAGTTCTTC. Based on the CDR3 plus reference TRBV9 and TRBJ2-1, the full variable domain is DSGVTQTPKHLITATGQRVTLRCSPRSGDLSVYWYQQSLDQGLQFLIQYYNGEERAKGNILERFSAQQFPDLHSELNLSSLELGDSALYFCASSRSVYNEQFFGPGTRLTVL.

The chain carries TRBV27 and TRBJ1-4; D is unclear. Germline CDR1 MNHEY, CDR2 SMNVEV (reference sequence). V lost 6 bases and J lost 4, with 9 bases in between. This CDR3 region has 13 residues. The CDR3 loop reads CASSGRSNEKLFF. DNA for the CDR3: TGTGCCAGCAGCGGAAGGAGTAATGAAAAACTGTTTTTT.

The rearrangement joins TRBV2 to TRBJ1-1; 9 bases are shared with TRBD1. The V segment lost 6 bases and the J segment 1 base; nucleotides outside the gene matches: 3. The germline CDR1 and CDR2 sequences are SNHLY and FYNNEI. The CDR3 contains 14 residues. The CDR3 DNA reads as TGTGCCAGCAGACAGGGGGCCAAGAACACTGAAGCTTTCTTT. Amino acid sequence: CASRQGAKNTEAFF.

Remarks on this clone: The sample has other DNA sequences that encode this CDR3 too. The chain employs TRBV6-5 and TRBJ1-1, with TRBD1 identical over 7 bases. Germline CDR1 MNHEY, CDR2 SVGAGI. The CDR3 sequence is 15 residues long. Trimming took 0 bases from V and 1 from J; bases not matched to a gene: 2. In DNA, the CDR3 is TGTGCCAGCAGTTACTCGAACAGGGGGAACACTGAAGCTTTCTTT. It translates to CASSYSNRGNTEAFF.

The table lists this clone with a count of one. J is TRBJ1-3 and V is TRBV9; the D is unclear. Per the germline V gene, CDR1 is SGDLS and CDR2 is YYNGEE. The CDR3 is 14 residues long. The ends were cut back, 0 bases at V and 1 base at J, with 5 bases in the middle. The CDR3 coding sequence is TGTGCCAGCAGCGTAGCGGGGTCTGGAAACACCATATATTTT. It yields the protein CASSVAGSGNTIYF.

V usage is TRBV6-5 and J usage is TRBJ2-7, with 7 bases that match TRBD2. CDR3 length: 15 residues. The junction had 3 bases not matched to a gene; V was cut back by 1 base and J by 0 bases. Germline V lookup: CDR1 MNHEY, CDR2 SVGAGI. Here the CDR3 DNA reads TGTGCCAGCAGTTACTTTGGGGGGGGCTCCTACGAGCAGTACTTC. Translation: CASSYFGGGSYEQYF.

This CDR3 is CASREYRLNEQFF. Here the CDR3 DNA reads TGTGCCAGCCGGGAGTATCGGCTCAATGAGCAGTTCTTC. The rearrangement joins TRBV11-2 to TRBJ2-1, with a weak D call TRBD2 (6 bases). Germline lookup yields CDR1 SGHAT and CDR2 FQNNGV. The CDR3 covers 13 residues. V was clipped by 8 bases and J by 6 bases, with 14 bases between them.

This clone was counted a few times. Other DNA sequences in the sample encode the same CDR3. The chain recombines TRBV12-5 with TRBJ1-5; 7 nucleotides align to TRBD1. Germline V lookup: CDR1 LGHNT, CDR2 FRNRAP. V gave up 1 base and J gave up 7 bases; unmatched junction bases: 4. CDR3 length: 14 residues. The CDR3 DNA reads TGTGCTAGTGGTTTGGGACAGGGATCACAGCCCCAGCATTTT. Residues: CASGLGQGSQPQHF.

CDR3 in DNA: TGTGCCAGCAGTTCCTCAGGTCCAACTAATGAAAAACTGTTTTTT. It translates to CASSSSGPTNEKLFF. V gene TRBV6-5 combines with J gene TRBJ1-4; no definite D call. V gave up 4 bases and J gave up 0 bases, with 9 bases separating them. Per the germline V gene, CDR1 is MNHEY and CDR2 is SVGAGI. This CDR3 has 15 amino acids.

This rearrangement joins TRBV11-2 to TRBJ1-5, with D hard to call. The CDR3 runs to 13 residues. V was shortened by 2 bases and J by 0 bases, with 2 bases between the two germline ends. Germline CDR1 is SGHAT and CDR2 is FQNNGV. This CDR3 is CASSLSSNQPQHF. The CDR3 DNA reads TGTGCCAGCAGCTTAAGTAGCAATCAGCCCCAGCATTTT.

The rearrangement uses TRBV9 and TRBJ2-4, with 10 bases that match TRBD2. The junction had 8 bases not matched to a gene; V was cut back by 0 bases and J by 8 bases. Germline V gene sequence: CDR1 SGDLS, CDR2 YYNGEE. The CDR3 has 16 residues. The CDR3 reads CASSVVSGRAGDIQYF. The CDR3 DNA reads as TGTGCCAGCAGCGTAGTAAGCGGGAGGGCGGGGGACATTCAGTACTTC.

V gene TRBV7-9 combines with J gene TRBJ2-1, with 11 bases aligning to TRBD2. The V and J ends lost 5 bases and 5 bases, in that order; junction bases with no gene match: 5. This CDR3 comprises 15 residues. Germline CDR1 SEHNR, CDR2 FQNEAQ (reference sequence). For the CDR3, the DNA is TGTGCCAGCAGCCCACCGGGACTAGCGGACAATGAGCAGTTCTTC. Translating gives CASSPPGLADNEQFF.

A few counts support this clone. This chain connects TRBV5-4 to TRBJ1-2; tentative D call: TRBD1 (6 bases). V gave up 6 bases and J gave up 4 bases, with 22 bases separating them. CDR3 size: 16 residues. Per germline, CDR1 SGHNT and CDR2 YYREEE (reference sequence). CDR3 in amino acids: CASTTGGRAEVYGYTF. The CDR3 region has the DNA TGTGCCAGCACTACTGGGGGCAGGGCGGAAGTCTATGGCTACACCTTC.

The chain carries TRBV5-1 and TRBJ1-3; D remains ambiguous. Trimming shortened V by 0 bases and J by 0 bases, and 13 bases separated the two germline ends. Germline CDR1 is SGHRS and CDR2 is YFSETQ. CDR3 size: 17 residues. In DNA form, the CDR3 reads TGCGCCAGCAGCTTGGCGGCCGGCTCACTCTCTGGAAACACCATATATTTT. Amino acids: CASSLAAGSLSGNTIYF.

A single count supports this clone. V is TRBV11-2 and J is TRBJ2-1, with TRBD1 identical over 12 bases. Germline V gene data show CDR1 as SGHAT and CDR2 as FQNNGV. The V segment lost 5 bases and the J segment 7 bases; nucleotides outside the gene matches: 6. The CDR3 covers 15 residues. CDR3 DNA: TGTGCCAGCAGCCCCCGGGACAGGGGGCGTAATGAGCAGTTCTTC. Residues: CASSPRDRGRNEQFF. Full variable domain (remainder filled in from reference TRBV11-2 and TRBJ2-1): EAGVAQSPRYKIIEKRQSVAFWCNPISGHATLYWYQQILGQGPKLLIQFQNNGVVDDSQLPKDRFSAERLKGVDSTLKIQPAKLEDSAVYLCASSPRDRGRNEQFFGPGTRLTVL.

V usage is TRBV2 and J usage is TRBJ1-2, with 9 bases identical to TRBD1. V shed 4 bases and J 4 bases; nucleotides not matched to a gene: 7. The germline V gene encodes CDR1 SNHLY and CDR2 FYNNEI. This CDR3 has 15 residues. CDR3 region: CASSAQGARSYGYTF. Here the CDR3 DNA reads TGTGCCAGCAGTGCACAGGGGGCGCGTAGCTATGGCTACACCTTC.

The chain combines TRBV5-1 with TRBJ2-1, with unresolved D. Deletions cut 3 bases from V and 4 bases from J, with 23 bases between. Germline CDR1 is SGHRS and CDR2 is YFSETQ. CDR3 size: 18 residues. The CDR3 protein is CASSWTRGRAPAYNEQFF. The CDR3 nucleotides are TGCGCCAGCAGCTGGACCCGAGGAAGGGCCCCGGCATACAATGAGCAGTTCTTC.

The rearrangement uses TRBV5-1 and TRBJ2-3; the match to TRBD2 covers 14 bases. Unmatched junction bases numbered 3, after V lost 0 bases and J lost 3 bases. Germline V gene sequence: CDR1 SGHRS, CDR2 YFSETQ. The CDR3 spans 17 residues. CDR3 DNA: TGCGCCAGCAGCTTGGTGACTAGCGGGAGGGGGACAGATACGCAGTATTTT. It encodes CASSLVTSGRGTDTQYF.

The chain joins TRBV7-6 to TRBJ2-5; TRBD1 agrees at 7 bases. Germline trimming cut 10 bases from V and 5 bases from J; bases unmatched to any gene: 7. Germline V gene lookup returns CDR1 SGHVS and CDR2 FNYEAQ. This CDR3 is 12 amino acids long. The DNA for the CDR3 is TGTGCCACCACAGGGGATTCTGAGACCCAGTACTTC. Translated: CATTGDSETQYF.

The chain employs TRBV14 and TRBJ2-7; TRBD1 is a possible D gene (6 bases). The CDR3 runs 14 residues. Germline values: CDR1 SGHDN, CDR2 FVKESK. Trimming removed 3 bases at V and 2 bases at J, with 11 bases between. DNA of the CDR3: TGTGCCAGCAGCCACCGGGACATACCCTACGAGCAGTACTTC. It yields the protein CASSHRDIPYEQYF. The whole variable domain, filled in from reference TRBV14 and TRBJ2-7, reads EAGVTQFPSHSVIEKGQTVTLRCDPISGHDNLYWYRRVMGKEIKFLLHFVKESKQDESGMPNNRFLAERTGGTYSTLKVQPAELEDSGVYFCASSHRDIPYEQYFGPGTRLTVT.

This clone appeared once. CDR3 sequence (DNA): TGTGCCAGCAGCTCCTCCGGAGGGCTAGGGAGCCACGAGCAGTACTTC. Protein sequence: CASSSSGGLGSHEQYF. The V and J genes are TRBV7-2 and TRBJ2-7, with a tentative D call TRBD2 (6 bases). The CDR3 loop spans 16 amino acids. Looked up from germline, CDR1 is SGHTA and CDR2 is FQGNSA. The ends were cut back, 4 bases at V and 5 bases at J, with 21 bases in the middle.

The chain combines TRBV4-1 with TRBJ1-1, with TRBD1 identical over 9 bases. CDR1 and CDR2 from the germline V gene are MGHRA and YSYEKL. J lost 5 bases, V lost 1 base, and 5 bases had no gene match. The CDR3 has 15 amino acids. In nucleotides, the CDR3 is TGCGCCAGCAGCCAAGCGTACAGGGGGCGGACTGAAGCTTTCTTT. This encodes CASSQAYRGRTEAFF.